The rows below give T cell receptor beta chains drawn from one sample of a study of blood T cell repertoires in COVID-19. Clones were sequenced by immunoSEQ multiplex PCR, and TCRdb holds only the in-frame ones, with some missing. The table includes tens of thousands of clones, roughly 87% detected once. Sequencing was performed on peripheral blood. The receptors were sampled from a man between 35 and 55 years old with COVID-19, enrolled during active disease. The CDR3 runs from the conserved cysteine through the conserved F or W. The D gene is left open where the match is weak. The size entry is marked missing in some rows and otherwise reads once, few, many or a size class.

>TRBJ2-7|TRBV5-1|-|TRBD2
CASSPGVAGVWSYEQYF
TGCGCCAGCAGCCCCGGGGTAGCGGGAGTATGGTCCTACGAGCAGTACTTC
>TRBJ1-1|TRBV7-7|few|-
CASSLRSNTEAFF
TGTGCTAGCAGCTTACGGTCGAACACTGAAGCTTTCTTT
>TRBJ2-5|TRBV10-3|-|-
CAISGGPKETQYF
TGTGCCATCAGTGGTGGGCCGAAAGAGACCCAGTACTTC
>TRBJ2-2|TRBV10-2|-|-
CASSVWSPGGAGELFF
TGCGCCAGCAGTGTTTGGAGCCCGGGCGGGGCCGGGGAGCTGTTTTTT
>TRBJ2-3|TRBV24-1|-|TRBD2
CATSSGGGLADTQYF
TGTGCCACCAGTTCGGGGGGGGGCCTCGCAGATACGCAGTATTTT
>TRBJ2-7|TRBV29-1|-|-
CSILRNSYEQYF
TGCAGCATTCTCAGGAACTCCTACGAGCAGTACTTC
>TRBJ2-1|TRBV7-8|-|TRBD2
CASSPGREIAYNEQFF
TGTGCCAGCAGCCCCGGGCGGGAGATCGCCTACAATGAGCAGTTCTTC
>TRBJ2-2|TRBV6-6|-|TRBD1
CASRDTGAGELFF
TGTGCCAGCAGGGACACAGGGGCCGGGGAGCTGTTTTTT
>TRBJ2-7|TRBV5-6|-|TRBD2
CASSLAAGLAASGQYF
TGTGCCAGCAGCTTGGCCGCCGGACTAGCGGCTTCGGGGCAGTACTTC
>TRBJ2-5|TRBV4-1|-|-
CASSQVKDGETQYF
TGCGCCAGCAGCCAAGTTAAAGACGGGGAGACCCAGTACTTC
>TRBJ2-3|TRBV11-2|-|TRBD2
CASSLDSLAGGTRITDTQYF
TGTGCCAGCAGCTTAGATAGTCTAGCGGGGGGCACCAGGATCACAGATACGCAGTATTTT
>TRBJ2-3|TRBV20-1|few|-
CSASRGGFSTDTQYF
TGCAGTGCTAGTAGGGGGGGCTTTAGCACAGATACGCAGTATTTT
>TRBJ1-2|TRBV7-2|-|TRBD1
CASSLAGQGYGYTF
TGTGCCAGCAGCTTAGCTGGACAGGGCTATGGCTACACCTTC
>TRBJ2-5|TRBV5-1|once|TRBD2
CASRQTSTETQYF
TGCGCCAGTCGCCAGACTAGCACGGAGACCCAGTACTTC
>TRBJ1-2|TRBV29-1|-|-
CSQRQGIGGYTF
TGCAGCCAACGTCAGGGAATAGGGGGCTACACCTTC
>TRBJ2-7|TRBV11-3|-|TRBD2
CASSPRGGRDEQYF
TGTGCCAGCAGCCCCCGTGGGGGGAGGGACGAGCAGTACTTC
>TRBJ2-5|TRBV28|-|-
CASSQGLEETQYF
TGTGCCAGCAGTCAGGGCTTGGAAGAGACCCAGTACTTC
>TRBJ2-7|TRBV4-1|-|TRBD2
CASSQDRLAGVGPYYEQYF
TGCGCCAGCAGCCAAGATAGACTAGCGGGAGTAGGGCCCTACTACGAGCAGTACTTC
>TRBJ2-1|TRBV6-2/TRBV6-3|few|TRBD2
CASSYSPTSGVYNEQFF
TGTGCCAGCAGTTACTCCCCGACTAGCGGGGTGTACAATGAGCAGTTCTTC
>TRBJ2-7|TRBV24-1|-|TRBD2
CATSDSGQGLEQYF
TGTGCCACCAGTGACTCGGGCCAGGGACTAGAGCAGTACTTC
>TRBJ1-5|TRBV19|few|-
CASSVTGNSNQPQHF
TGTGCCAGTAGTGTGACAGGAAATAGCAATCAGCCCCAGCATTTT